These 30 T cell receptor beta chains were sequenced from one sample in a study of blood T cell repertoires in COVID-19. Using immunoSEQ multiplex PCR, the repertoire was profiled, and TCRdb retains in-frame clones only, with some absent. This sample yields 50,000 to 65,000 clones, of which 70% to 90% are seen a single time; around 15% belongs to the top ten. Sequenced sample: peripheral blood. These receptors were obtained from a human donor in a cohort sampled during active COVID-19.

The chain combines TRBV19 with TRBJ1-1, with TRBD1 identical over 9 bases. There are 16 residues in the CDR3. With 6 bases clipped from V and 5 bases from J, the junction kept 13 bases outside the gene matches. CDR1 and CDR2 (germline): LNHDA, SQIVND (reference sequence). The CDR3 bases are TGTGCCAGTAGCCCCGGGACAGGGATAGTCAATACTGAAGCTTTCTTT. This sequence encodes CASSPGTGIVNTEAFF.

This chain uses TRBV5-1 with TRBJ2-6, with D unclear. V lost 0 bases to trimming and J lost 3 bases, with 7 bases between them. Germline lookup yields CDR1 SGHRS and CDR2 YFSETQ. The CDR3 totals 15 residues. The CDR3 spells CASSLVASGANVLTF. For the CDR3, the DNA is TGCGCCAGCAGCTTGGTAGCCAGTGGGGCCAACGTCCTGACTTTC.

The rearrangement uses TRBV5-1 and TRBJ2-5; 12 bases align to TRBD2. Germline V gene data show CDR1 as SGHRS and CDR2 as YFSETQ. The CDR3 has 17 amino acids. J gave up 4 bases and V 6 bases, and 13 bases lay outside the gene matches. Written as DNA, the CDR3 is TGCGCCAGCATCCCTGGGGGTCTAGCGGGAGGGTCAGAGACCCAGTACTTC. Protein: CASIPGGLAGGSETQYF. Filled out from reference TRBV5-1 and TRBJ2-5, the complete variable domain reads KAGVTQTPRYLIKTRGQQVTLSCSPISGHRSVSWYQQTPGQGLQFLFEYFSETQRNKGNFPGRFSGRQFSNSRSEMNVSTLELGDSALYLCASIPGGLAGGSETQYFGPGTRLLVL.

The chain carries TRBV7-3 and TRBJ2-6, with 9 bases aligning to TRBD1. With V trimmed by 5 bases and J by 2 bases, 4 bases remained unmatched. CDR1 is SGHTA and CDR2 is FQGTGA in the germline V gene. CDR3 size: 16 residues. This CDR3 is CASSPDRGAGANVLTF. The CDR3, as DNA: TGTGCCAGCAGCCCGGACAGGGGCGCTGGGGCCAACGTCCTGACTTTC.

The chain joins TRBV27 to TRBJ1-4, with 9 bases lining up with TRBD1. The germline V gene encodes CDR1 MNHEY and CDR2 SMNVEV (reference sequence). Trimming cost V 2 bases and J 6 bases; bases outside gene matches: 4. The CDR3 covers 15 residues. Here the CDR3 reads CASSLLGQGHEKLFF. CDR3 nucleotide sequence: TGTGCCAGCAGTTTACTCGGACAGGGGCATGAAAAACTGTTTTTT.

This sequence joins TRBV11-3 and TRBJ2-1; D is uncertain. Germline V gene lookup returns CDR1 SGHNT and CDR2 YENEEA. The CDR3 is 13 residues long. V gave up 3 bases and J gave up 5 bases, with 8 bases separating them. CDR3 DNA: TGTGCCAGCAGCTTCGGGTCGAACAATGAGCAGTTCTTC. Residues: CASSFGSNNEQFF.

The chain recombines TRBV7-9 with TRBJ2-2; a possible D gene is TRBD2 (5 bases). Trimming pared 1 base from V and 2 bases from J, leaving 8 bases between. Looked up from germline, CDR1 is SEHNR and CDR2 is FQNEAQ (reference sequence). There are 15 residues in the CDR3. CDR3 coding DNA: TGTGCCAGCAGCTTAGTCGGGATAAACACCGGGGAGCTGTTTTTT. As protein: CASSLVGINTGELFF.

The genes are TRBV27 and TRBJ2-1; 12 nucleotides line up with TRBD2. CDR3 length: 15 amino acids. V dropped 6 bases and J dropped 10; count of bases not matched to a gene: 10. Germline V gene lookup returns CDR1 MNHEY and CDR2 SMNVEV (reference sequence). CDR3 sequence (DNA): TGTGCCAGCAGCCCTAGCGGGAGGGTAGGTAGCGAGCAGTTCTTC. This translates into CASSPSGRVGSEQFF.

This clone was seen more than once but under ten times. The chain links TRBV5-6 to TRBJ1-2; D is possibly TRBD1 (6 bases). This CDR3 region has 13 residues. The V gene's germline CDR1 is SGHDT and CDR2 YYEEEE. V was shortened by 6 bases and J by 8 bases, with 17 bases between the two germline ends. CDR3 coding DNA: TGTGCCAGCACCGGACAGAGGTGGGGCGGCTACACCTTC. Encoded protein: CASTGQRWGGYTF.

The chain recombines TRBV4-2 with TRBJ2-6, with a weak D call TRBD1 (6 bases). The V end lost 4 bases, the J end lost 1 base, and 14 bases lay between the germline ends. Germline values: CDR1 LGHNA, CDR2 YNFKEQ. The CDR3 extends over 17 amino acids. The CDR3 loop reads CASSRTLTGSGANVLTF. In DNA form, the CDR3 reads TGTGCCAGCAGCCGTACACTCACAGGGTCTGGGGCCAACGTCCTGACTTTC.

The genes are TRBV5-5 and TRBJ1-2, with D possibly being TRBD1 (5 bases). V lost 8 bases, J lost 2 bases, and 13 bases lay in between. Germline-derived CDR1 and CDR2 are SGHKS and YYEKEE (reference sequence). The CDR3 totals 13 residues. The CDR3 sequence is CASRRWGNYGYTF. The CDR3 nucleotides read TGTGCCAGTCGGCGTTGGGGCAACTATGGCTACACCTTC.

This clone turned up a few times. The chain has TRBV20-1 and TRBJ2-7, with D unresolved. The CDR3 is 11 amino acids. Germline V gene data show CDR1 as DFQATT and CDR2 as SNEGSKA (reference sequence). V lost 0 bases to trimming and J lost 12 bases, with 12 bases between them. CDR3 region: CSARDRHRGYF. The CDR3 DNA is TGCAGTGCTAGAGATCGACATCGTGGGTACTTC.

This chain uses TRBV7-2 with TRBJ2-1; 10 bases align to TRBD2. The CDR3 contains 17 residues. Looked up from germline, CDR1 is SGHTA and CDR2 is FQGNSA. The V gene end was trimmed by 3 bases and the J gene end by 6 bases; junction bases not matched to a gene: 11. CDR3 sequence (DNA): TGTGCCAGCAGCTTCGGTAGAACTAGCGGGAAGAGCAATGAGCAGTTCTTC. Translation gives CASSFGRTSGKSNEQFF.

This clone was recorded once. This rearrangement joins TRBV28 to TRBJ2-1; 7 bases match TRBD1. Trimming removed 10 bases from V and 6 bases from J; junction bases left unmatched: 9. Germline CDR1 MDHEN, CDR2 SYDVKM. The CDR3 contains 13 residues. Here the CDR3 DNA reads TGTGCCAACCGGGACAGACACCGCAATGAGCAGTTCTTC. Residues: CANRDRHRNEQFF.

The gene calls are TRBV19 and TRBJ1-3; TRBD1 matches at 10 bases. Germline V gene data show CDR1 as LNHDA and CDR2 as SQIVND (reference sequence). The junction had 6 bases not matched to a gene; V was cut back by 0 bases and J by 1 base. This CDR3 contains 18 residues. The CDR3, as DNA: TGTGCCAGTAGTATAGAGGGACAGGGGTCCTCTTCTGGAAACACCATATATTTT. Encoded protein: CASSIEGQGSSSGNTIYF.

This chain connects TRBV7-2 to TRBJ2-3; TRBD2 matches 7 bases. There are 16 residues in the CDR3. The V and J ends lost 3 bases and 3 bases, in that order; junction bases with no gene match: 9. Germline V CDR1 and CDR2: SGHTA, FQGNSA. The CDR3 nucleotides read TGTGCCAGCAGCTTCCCCCGGCTAGCGGAAACAGATACGCAGTATTTT. This sequence encodes CASSFPRLAETDTQYF.

The V gene is TRBV29-1, the J gene TRBJ1-1; 7 nucleotides line up with TRBD1. Germline V lookup: CDR1 SQVTM, CDR2 ANQGSEA. CDR3 length equals 12 residues. V gave up 7 bases and J gave up 6 bases; unmatched junction bases: 8. CDR3 in DNA: TGCAGCGCCGCGGGACAGACATCTGAAGCTTTCTTT. It codes for CSAAGQTSEAFF.

The chain links TRBV18 to TRBJ1-4; 8 bases fit TRBD1. The V and J ends lost 3 bases and 3 bases, in that order; junction bases with no gene match: 6. CDR1 is KGHSH and CDR2 is LQKENI in the germline V gene. The CDR3 has 16 residues. The CDR3 is CASSPQGALSNEKLFF. The CDR3 DNA reads as TGTGCCAGCTCACCCCAGGGGGCACTCTCTAATGAAAAACTGTTTTTT.

This clone showed up just a few times. The gene calls are TRBV5-1 and TRBJ1-1; 8 bases fit TRBD1. The germline V gene has CDR1 SGHRS and CDR2 YFSETQ. This CDR3 contains 15 residues. Losses at the gene ends were 0 bases for V and 8 bases for J; bases not matched to a gene: 9. CDR3 DNA sequence: TGCGCCAGCAGCTTGGACCTTCCAGGGGGCCGCGAAGCTTTCTTT. It yields the protein CASSLDLPGGREAFF.

J is TRBJ2-1 and V is TRBV21-1; the tabulated D call, TRBD2, remains unverified against the DNA. TRBV21-1 is a listed pseudogene. The CDR3 is 15 amino acids. The DNA of the CDR3 is TGTGCCAGCACTCTGGGGGGGCGCTCCTACAATGAGCAGTTCTTC. Its translation is CASTLGGRSYNEQFF.

V usage is TRBV6-1 and J usage is TRBJ1-1; the D is unclear. This CDR3 is 15 amino acids long. V was cut by 3 bases and J by 7 bases, with 18 bases left in between. Germline CDR1 and CDR2: MNHNS and SASEGT. This chain's CDR3 is CASSDGPLPTNEAFF. The CDR3 DNA sequence: TGTGCCAGCAGTGATGGTCCTTTACCGACTAATGAAGCTTTCTTT.

V gene TRBV25-1 combines with J gene TRBJ2-1, with TRBD1 matching over 9 bases. Germline V gives CDR1 MGHDK, CDR2 SYGVNS. After removal of 3 bases from V and 8 bases from J, the junction contained 8 bases not matched to a gene. This CDR3 contains 15 residues. The chain's CDR3 is CASSDGTGRVHEQFF. The CDR3, as DNA: TGTGCCAGCAGTGATGGGACAGGGAGGGTCCATGAGCAGTTCTTC.

This clone was observed once. The chain recombines TRBV21-1 with TRBJ2-3; the table's D gene call, TRBD2, was not cross checked with the DNA. TRBV21-1 is marked as a pseudogene. CDR3 length: 15 residues. In DNA form, the CDR3 reads TGTGCCAGCAGCTACACTAGCGGGGGCACAGATACGCAGTATTTT. This sequence encodes CASSYTSGGTDTQYF.

This clone was counted a single time. The V gene is TRBV27, the J gene TRBJ1-1; D is possibly TRBD1 (6 bases). The CDR3 has 14 residues. Germline-derived CDR1 and CDR2 are MNHEY and SMNVEV (reference sequence). Trimming left V 2 bases short and J 1 base short, with 8 bases between. The CDR3 DNA sequence: TGTGCCAGCAGTTTAGGGGGCCCGAACACTGAAGCTTTCTTT. Translation: CASSLGGPNTEAFF.

V and J are TRBV2 and TRBJ2-3; D possibly corresponds to TRBD1 (5 bases). The ends were cut back, 10 bases at V and 4 bases at J, with 18 bases in the middle. The CDR3 is 14 amino acids. Germline lookup yields CDR1 SNHLY and CDR2 FYNNEI. CDR3 sequence: CATQAQGGSDTQYF. CDR3 in DNA: TGTGCCACCCAGGCCCAGGGTGGTTCAGATACGCAGTATTTT.

This sequence joins TRBV6-5 and TRBJ1-5, with TRBD1 matching over 9 bases. This CDR3 spans 15 amino acids. Germline-derived CDR1 and CDR2 are MNHEY and SVGAGI. Losses at the gene ends were 0 bases for V and 4 bases for J; bases not matched to a gene: 1. The CDR3 nucleotides are TGTGCCAGCAGTTACTCGACAGGGGGGAATCAGCCCCAGCATTTT. Translation: CASSYSTGGNQPQHF.

In its sample, this clone was seen once. The chain combines TRBV29-1 with TRBJ2-1, with D possibly TRBD2 on 5 matching bases. The CDR3 runs to 15 residues. Germline V gene lookup returns CDR1 SQVTM and CDR2 ANQGSEA. The V and J ends lost 5 bases and 4 bases respectively, with 18 bases between them. CDR3 sequence (DNA): TGCAGCGTTTCCCTCTTAGCGCCCTCGTACAATGAGCAGTTCTTC. Translated, it gives CSVSLLAPSYNEQFF.

This clone was counted only a few times. The chain combines TRBV19 with TRBJ2-7, with a tentative D call TRBD1 (5 bases). There are 13 residues in the CDR3. V lost 7 bases and J lost 2, with 12 bases in between. Germline values: CDR1 LNHDA, CDR2 SQIVND (reference sequence). The CDR3, as DNA: TGTGCCAGTAAACGGGCAGGGACCTACGAGCAGTACTTC. Translation: CASKRAGTYEQYF.

The chain recombines TRBV7-6 with TRBJ2-3; TRBD1 aligns across 9 bases. The ends lost 1 base at V and 2 bases at J; junction bases unmatched: 10. Germline assignment: CDR1 SGHVS and CDR2 FNYEAQ. This CDR3 contains 18 residues. CDR3 coding DNA: TGTGCCAGCAGCTTAGAAGTTCTGGACAGGGGTAACACAGATACGCAGTATTTT. Amino acid sequence: CASSLEVLDRGNTDTQYF.

The chain couples TRBV11-2 to TRBJ2-3, with D possibly matching TRBD2 (6 bases). Germline CDR1 is SGHAT and CDR2 is FQNNGV. V was cut by 4 bases and J by 0 bases, with 11 bases left in between. CDR3 length: 15 residues. CDR3 in DNA: TGTGCCAGCAGCTCCATGGGGGGAAGCACAGATACGCAGTATTTT. Translation gives CASSSMGGSTDTQYF.